This T cell receptor beta chain was sequenced for a study of T cell repertoires in cytomegalovirus infection. TCRdb redid the calling of the reads with MiXCR, one entry per CDR3 protein. Seen here are 200,000 to 250,000 distinct CDR3 sequences, less than 50% observed once, and the top ten hold approximately 60%. This clonotype has more than one count but fewer than ten. Antigen unknown. Whole-study findings and limits: HLA-C-restricted CMV clonotypes gave the most frequent clonotype in two of eight donors.

The source is a human donor in good health (CMV status not recorded). Some clones in this sample may be carry-over from other donors' samples. The sample was CD8+ T cells from cultured PBMCs, taken from culture after CMV antigen stimulation.

In nucleotides, the CDR3 is TGTGCCAGCAGTTACTCGGGACAGGGAGAGGATACGCAGTATTTT. This encodes CASSYSGQGEDTQYF. V and J are TRBV6-6 and TRBJ2-3; 9 positions agree with TRBD1. V dropped 0 bases and J dropped 6; count of bases not matched to a gene: 4. The CDR3 runs to 15 residues. Germline CDR1 reads MNHNY; CDR2 reads SVGAGI (reference sequence).